This T cell receptor (beta chain) stems from a study of patients and donors after allogeneic stem cell transplantation. This CDR3 comprises 16 residues. Germline V lookup: CDR1 SGHAT, CDR2 FQNNGV. Trimming removed 4 bases from V and 3 bases from J; junction bases left unmatched: 6. TCRdb recomputed calls from the RT-PCR reads with MiXCR, one row per CDR3 protein. The table shows some 200,000 distinct CDR3 sequences, with approximately 41% occurring only once. The V call is TRBV11-2, the J call TRBJ2-2; 9 bases are shared with TRBD1. Material: blood, either unsorted or a sorted T cell fraction (not recorded which). The sequence was collected from a human donor who was either an allogeneic HSCT recipient or a stem cell or donor lymphocyte infusion donor (not recorded which). It is not recorded whose cells these are; they may come from a transplant donor. CDR3 in amino acids: CASSSPDRGYTGELFF. The CDR3 DNA reads TGTGCCAGCAGCTCCCCGGACAGGGGATACACCGGGGAGCTGTTTTTT.